Below, 31 T cell receptor beta chains from the same sample are listed, as sequenced in a study of T cell responses to AZD1222 COVID-19 vaccine. TCRdb's table, derived via immunoSEQ multiplex PCR, lists solely in-frame clones and lacks some. The table shows 100,000 or so clones, with around nine tenths occurring only once. The sample in question was peripheral blood, obtained on day 0 of AZD1222 vaccination. Every receptor here comes from an adult in good health.

The rearrangement joins TRBV4-1 to TRBJ1-1; no reliable D call. The CDR3 length is 15 residues. V lost 0 bases and J lost 5, with 13 bases in between. Germline CDR1 reads MGHRA; CDR2 reads YSYEKL. CDR3 nucleotide sequence: TGCGCCAGCAGCCAAGAAGTGAGTTTAGGTACTGAAGCTTTCTTT. Translated: CASSQEVSLGTEAFF.

The chain recombines TRBV6-5 with TRBJ2-7, with 8 bases fitting TRBD1. CDR3 length equals 15 residues. Germline V gene data show CDR1 as MNHEY and CDR2 as SVGAGI. J lost 2 bases, V lost 0 bases, and 3 bases had no gene match. The CDR3 loop reads CASSYSRDRTYEQYF. CDR3 coding DNA: TGTGCCAGCAGTTACTCGAGGGACAGGACCTACGAGCAGTACTTC.

The rearrangement links TRBV6-5 to TRBJ1-2; a possible D gene is TRBD1 (5 bases). CDR1 and CDR2 (germline): MNHEY, SVGAGI. There are 13 residues in the CDR3. V lost 9 bases, J lost 7 bases, and 18 bases lay in between. The CDR3 DNA is TGTGCCAGTCCGACTGACTGGGGCTCTGGCTACACCTTC. This codes for CASPTDWGSGYTF.

This chain uses TRBV21-1 with TRBJ2-7; TRBD2 is the table's D call and was not checked against the DNA. TRBV21-1 is noted as a pseudogene. This CDR3 comprises 16 residues. The CDR3 protein is CASSKRGLAGFYEQYF. CDR3 nucleotide sequence: TGTGCCAGCAGCAAACGGGGACTAGCGGGGTTCTACGAGCAGTACTTC.

The CDR3 DNA reads TGTGCCAGCAGTTCCCCGACTAGTCCAGCTCAAGAGACCCAGTACTTC. This translates into CASSSPTSPAQETQYF. The V gene is TRBV28, the J gene TRBJ2-5, with D possibly TRBD2 on 6 matching bases. In germline, CDR1 is MDHEN, CDR2 SYDVKM. V lost 4 bases and J lost 2, with 17 bases in between. The CDR3 runs 16 residues.

The V and J genes are TRBV9 and TRBJ2-3; 8 nucleotides match TRBD1. Germline-derived CDR1 and CDR2 are SGDLS and YYNGEE. V lost 2 bases to trimming and J lost 1 base; unmatched junction nucleotides: 6. The CDR3 contains 16 residues. The CDR3 DNA is TGTGCCAGCAGCGTGACCGGGACAGGAGGCACAGATACGCAGTATTTT. Translating it yields CASSVTGTGGTDTQYF.

The CDR3 DNA reads as TGTGCCTGGAGGTTCGGCGGAACCACTGAAGCTTTCTTT. It codes for CAWRFGGTTEAFF. The chain uses TRBV30 and TRBJ1-1; the D is unclear. CDR3 length: 13 amino acids. Germline CDR1 reads GTSNPN; CDR2 reads SVGIG (reference sequence). V gave up 3 bases and J gave up 4 bases, with 12 bases separating them.

V is TRBV5-1 and J is TRBJ2-7, with 7 bases fitting TRBD1. CDR1 is SGHRS, CDR2 YFSETQ, per germline. CDR3 size: 14 residues. The V segment lost 0 bases and the J segment 5 bases; nucleotides outside the gene matches: 5. This CDR3 reads CASSLATGLDEQYF. The DNA for the CDR3 is TGCGCCAGCAGCTTGGCGACAGGGCTTGACGAGCAGTACTTC.

In nucleotides, the CDR3 is TGTGCCAGCAGTCGGAGCGCACAGGGGACTGCTGAAGCTTTCTTT. Encoded protein: CASSRSAQGTAEAFF. The chain employs TRBV6-2 or TRBV6-3 and TRBJ1-1, with 7 bases that match TRBD1. The germline V gene has CDR1 MNHEY and CDR2 SVGEGT. The CDR3 is made up of 15 amino acids. Trimming cost V 5 bases and J 6 bases; bases outside gene matches: 12.

V gene TRBV7-9 combines with J gene TRBJ1-2; tentative D call: TRBD1 (5 bases). Germline assignment: CDR1 SEHNR and CDR2 FQNEAQ (reference sequence). V shed 5 bases and J shed 4 bases, with 14 bases lying between them. This CDR3 spans 14 amino acids. The CDR3: CASSPDGGGYGYTF. The CDR3 DNA sequence: TGTGCCAGCAGCCCGGATGGGGGGGGCTATGGCTACACCTTC.

This clone has more than one count but fewer than ten. The chain has TRBV4-1 and TRBJ1-4, with a possible D match to TRBD1 (5 bases). The V end was cut by 3 bases, the J end by 16 bases, with 21 bases between. Germline loops: CDR1 MGHRA, CDR2 YSYEKL. This CDR3 region has 14 residues. The CDR3 sequence is CASSQGSGTQGRFF. As DNA, the CDR3 is TGCGCCAGCAGCCAGGGTTCCGGGACCCAAGGAAGGTTTTTT.

J is TRBJ2-1 and V is TRBV5-1; perhaps TRBD1 as D (6 bases). The length of the CDR3 is 15 residues. V gave up 4 bases and J gave up 0 bases, with 11 bases separating them. The germline V gene has CDR1 SGHRS and CDR2 YFSETQ. CDR3 in DNA: TGCGCCAGCAGCAACAAACAGGGCTCCTACAATGAGCAGTTCTTC. This sequence encodes CASSNKQGSYNEQFF. Combining the CDR3 with reference TRBV5-1 and TRBJ2-1 gives the whole variable domain KAGVTQTPRYLIKTRGQQVTLSCSPISGHRSVSWYQQTPGQGLQFLFEYFSETQRNKGNFPGRFSGRQFSNSRSEMNVSTLELGDSALYLCASSNKQGSYNEQFFGPGTRLTVL.

This chain's CDR3 is CASSVYRGSNTEAFF. In DNA form, the CDR3 reads TGCGCCAGCAGCGTATACAGGGGGTCGAACACTGAAGCTTTCTTT. The genes are TRBV5-1 and TRBJ1-1; 8 bases align to TRBD1. The CDR3 contains 15 residues. Germline V gene data show CDR1 as SGHRS and CDR2 as YFSETQ. Trimming cost V 4 bases and J 1 base; bases outside gene matches: 6. Full variable domain (missing parts from reference TRBV5-1 and TRBJ1-1): KAGVTQTPRYLIKTRGQQVTLSCSPISGHRSVSWYQQTPGQGLQFLFEYFSETQRNKGNFPGRFSGRQFSNSRSEMNVSTLELGDSALYLCASSVYRGSNTEAFFGQGTRLTVV.

The chain is built from TRBV14 and TRBJ2-5; weak D call: TRBD2 (6 bases). The CDR3 covers 15 residues. Per germline, CDR1 SGHDN and CDR2 FVKESK. V lost 4 bases, J lost 2 bases, and 14 bases lay in between. CDR3 sequence reads: CASSPGVRWQETQYF. For the CDR3, the DNA is TGTGCCAGCAGCCCGGGGGTACGGTGGCAAGAGACCCAGTACTTC.

The chain combines TRBV2 with TRBJ2-5; 12 bases align to TRBD2. CDR3 length equals 15 residues. Germline values: CDR1 SNHLY, CDR2 FYNNEI. The ends lost 6 bases at V and 4 bases at J; junction bases unmatched: 6. The CDR3 region has the DNA TGTGCCAGCAGGCCACTAGCGGGGGGAGTAGAGACCCAGTACTTC. Amino acid sequence: CASRPLAGGVETQYF.

The table lists this clone with a count of one. The chain links TRBV9 to TRBJ1-1; 8 nucleotides agree with TRBD1. Unmatched junction bases numbered 2, after V lost 1 base and J lost 3 bases. Germline loops: CDR1 SGDLS, CDR2 YYNGEE. This CDR3 region has 14 residues. This CDR3 reads CASSVLQGDTEAFF. The CDR3, as DNA: TGTGCCAGCAGCGTACTACAGGGGGACACTGAAGCTTTCTTT.

The V call is TRBV4-2, the J call TRBJ1-5; perhaps TRBD1 as D (6 bases). The CDR3 length is 14 residues. V dropped 4 bases and J dropped 7 bases, with 14 bases sitting between them. From germline, CDR1 is LGHNA and CDR2 YNFKEQ. CDR3 DNA sequence: TGTGCCAGCAGCCCCCTGGGGGGGCACCAGCCCCAGCATTTT. Amino acid sequence: CASSPLGGHQPQHF.

This clone was seen a handful of times. The rearrangement links TRBV30 to TRBJ2-7; maybe TRBD2 (5 bases). The CDR3 spans 18 residues. The germline V and J ends were trimmed by 8 bases and 0 bases, with 29 bases remaining between them. Germline CDR1 GTSNPN, CDR2 SVGIG (reference sequence). CDR3 in amino acids: CALQRPSRGRESSYEQYF. The CDR3 bases are TGTGCCCTACAACGACCTTCTAGAGGGCGAGAGAGCTCCTACGAGCAGTACTTC.

This chain joins TRBV11-2 and TRBJ2-1; TRBD2 matches 8 bases. Unmatched junction bases numbered 9, after V lost 8 bases and J lost 6 bases. Germline loops: CDR1 SGHAT, CDR2 FQNNGV. The CDR3 is 14 amino acids. The DNA of the CDR3 is TGTGCCAGCGGAAAAAGCGGGAGTTTCAATGAGCAGTTCTTC. This gives the protein CASGKSGSFNEQFF. Full variable domain (remainder filled in from reference TRBV11-2 and TRBJ2-1): EAGVAQSPRYKIIEKRQSVAFWCNPISGHATLYWYQQILGQGPKLLIQFQNNGVVDDSQLPKDRFSAERLKGVDSTLKIQPAKLEDSAVYLCASGKSGSFNEQFFGPGTRLTVL.

The CDR3 nucleotides are TGTGCCTGGACAGAGAACTATGGCTACACCTTC. It is translated as CAWTENYGYTF. The chain employs TRBV30 and TRBJ1-2, with D unresolved. The CDR3 has 11 residues. The germline CDR1 and CDR2 sequences are GTSNPN and SVGIG (reference sequence). Trimming took 4 bases from V and 2 from J, leaving 5 bases between them.

J is TRBJ1-2 and V is TRBV7-2; D unclear. Per germline, CDR1 SGHTA and CDR2 FQGNSA. The CDR3 has 14 amino acids. Trimming took off 1 base at V and 2 bases at J, with 8 bases between the two ends. The CDR3 reads CASSLGTGNYGYTF. The CDR3 DNA reads as TGTGCCAGCAGCTTAGGAACGGGGAACTATGGCTACACCTTC.

The chain links TRBV5-4 to TRBJ2-5; 8 bases agree with TRBD1. J lost 6 bases, V lost 0 bases, and 4 bases had no gene match. Germline V lookup: CDR1 SGHNT, CDR2 YYREEE (reference sequence). This CDR3 has 14 amino acids. CDR3 in DNA: TGTGCCAGCAGCTTGGCGGGGACAGGACAGACCCAGTACTTC. The encoded protein is CASSLAGTGQTQYF.

The V and J genes are TRBV18 and TRBJ1-1; 9 bases match TRBD1. The trim removed 6 bases at V and 7 bases at J, leaving 15 bases unmatched. The germline gives CDR1 KGHSH, CDR2 LQKENI. This CDR3 contains 16 residues. CDR3 DNA sequence: TGTGCCAGCTCGACACAGCTGGGACAGGGTATTGATGAAGCTTTCTTT. This encodes CASSTQLGQGIDEAFF.

J is TRBJ2-2 and V is TRBV7-2, with 7 bases fitting TRBD2. Germline V lookup: CDR1 SGHTA, CDR2 FQGNSA. The CDR3 is 15 amino acids. J gave up 6 bases and V 3 bases, and 7 bases lay outside the gene matches. This chain's CDR3 is CASSLIRAGAGELFF. The CDR3 DNA reads TGTGCCAGCAGCTTGATCCGCGCGGGAGCCGGGGAGCTGTTTTTT.

This clone is a singleton in its sample. The rearrangement joins TRBV29-1 to TRBJ2-7; 8 bases map to TRBD1. The junction had 4 bases not matched to a gene; V was cut back by 4 bases and J by 2 bases. CDR1 is SQVTM and CDR2 is ANQGSEA in the germline V gene. The CDR3 spans 13 residues. Written as DNA, the CDR3 is TGCAGCGTTGGGACAGGGACCCCCTACGAGCAGTACTTC. Residues: CSVGTGTPYEQYF.

J is TRBJ1-5 and V is TRBV6-2 or TRBV6-3; D might be TRBD1 (6 bases). V dropped 6 bases and J dropped 3 bases, with 12 bases sitting between them. Per the germline V gene, CDR1 is MNHEY and CDR2 is SVGEGT. This CDR3 is built from 14 residues. The DNA for the CDR3 is TGTGCCAGCAGCGAAGACAGGATCAATCAGCCCCAGCATTTT. It specifies CASSEDRINQPQHF.

This chain uses TRBV6-5 with TRBJ1-3; D is uncertain. The ends were cut back, 4 bases at V and 0 bases at J, with 7 bases in the middle. The germline gives CDR1 MNHEY, CDR2 SVGAGI. The CDR3 contains 14 residues. The CDR3 region has the DNA TGTGCCAGCAGTTCCGTAGACTCTGGAAACACCATATATTTT. It encodes CASSSVDSGNTIYF.

The CDR3 nucleotides read TGTGCCAGTAGTCTCGCAGCCCAGGTCTCACCCCTCCACTTT. Residues: CASSLAAQVSPLHF. The gene calls are TRBV19 and TRBJ1-6, with D unclear. In germline, CDR1 is LNHDA, CDR2 SQIVND (reference sequence). This CDR3 spans 14 amino acids. Trimming pared 5 bases from V and 10 bases from J, leaving 15 bases between.

This sequence joins TRBV9 and TRBJ2-7; perhaps TRBD1 as D (8 bases). V was cut by 4 bases and J by 3 bases, with 20 bases left in between. CDR1 and CDR2 (germline): SGDLS, YYNGEE. The CDR3 totals 16 residues. DNA for the CDR3: TGTGCCAGCAGCCCATCACCCACAGGGGGGGGCTACGAGCAGTACTTC. Translated: CASSPSPTGGGYEQYF.

The chain employs TRBV6-5 and TRBJ1-1; maybe TRBD1 (5 bases). Trimming took off 5 bases at V and 0 bases at J, with 10 bases between the two ends. The germline V gene has CDR1 MNHEY and CDR2 SVGAGI. The CDR3 sequence is 14 residues long. In DNA, the CDR3 is TGTGCCAGCAGTCCCGGACACCTGAACACTGAAGCTTTCTTT. The encoded protein is CASSPGHLNTEAFF.

In its sample, this clone was seen a few times. The chain uses TRBV7-6 and TRBJ1-2, with 9 bases aligning to TRBD1. Unmatched junction bases numbered 2, after V lost 3 bases and J lost 0 bases. The CDR3 spans 15 residues. CDR1 and CDR2 from the germline V gene are SGHVS and FNYEAQ. CDR3 DNA sequence: TGTGCCAGCAGCTTGGGGACAGGGACTAACTATGGCTACACCTTC. It encodes CASSLGTGTNYGYTF.